Listed below are T cell receptor beta chains from one sample, sequenced in a study of control samples from healthy donors and cancer patients. Assay used: immunoSEQ multiplex PCR; TCRdb lists only in-frame clones, some missing. The data show under 200,000 clones, with 91% seen just once and approximately 1.6% held by the top ten. The source material was blood. The origin of the receptors is a woman aged 25 to 39 in good health. CDR3s include the opening cysteine and the closing phenylalanine or tryptophan. A D gene is named only where the DNA matches it firmly. Some rows have no size entry. The others give once, few or many, or a class for an expanded clone.

>TRBD2|TRBV18|TRBJ2-3|.
CASSPPRTSGRHSTDTQYF
TGTGCCAGCTCACCACCGAGAACTAGCGGGAGGCACAGCACAGATACGCAGTATTTT
>TRBD1|TRBV7-6|TRBJ2-5|.
CASSARDRGRETQYF
TGTGCCAGCAGCGCCCGGGACAGGGGGCGAGAGACCCAGTACTTC
>TRBD1|TRBV4-1|TRBJ2-5|.
CASSHDPGQGAETQYF
TGCGCCAGCAGCCATGACCCGGGACAGGGGGCCGAGACCCAGTACTTC
>.|TRBV15|TRBJ1-2|.
CATSRDPGLRGYGYTF
TGTGCCACCAGCAGAGATCCCGGACTACGGGGTTATGGCTACACCTTC
>.|TRBV18|TRBJ2-3|.
CASSPPATTDTQYF
TGTGCCAGCTCACCACCGGCCACGACAGATACGCAGTATTTT
>TRBD1|TRBV6-5|TRBJ1-6|.
CASHRTGNSPLHF
TGTGCCAGCCATCGGACAGGGAATTCACCCCTCCACTTT
>TRBD2|TRBV27|TRBJ2-1|.
CASSGLAGSYNEQFF
TGTGCCAGCAGTGGACTAGCGGGCTCCTACAATGAGCAGTTCTTC
>.|TRBV10-3|TRBJ2-3|.
CAISEYAGGSTDTQYF
TGTGCCATCAGTGAGTATGCCGGGGGTTCTACAGATACGCAGTATTTT
>TRBD1|TRBV6-6|TRBJ1-4|.
CASSYSIRTGNEKLFF
TGTGCCAGCAGTTACTCGATTAGGACAGGAAATGAAAAACTGTTTTTT
>TRBD2|TRBV30|TRBJ2-1|.
CAWSVGLAGGNEQFF
TGTGCCTGGAGTGTCGGACTAGCGGGAGGAAATGAGCAGTTCTTC
>TRBD2|TRBV6-4|TRBJ2-1|.
CASSLLAGGPSYNEQFF
TGTGCCAGCAGCCTACTAGCGGGGGGGCCTTCCTACAATGAGCAGTTCTTC
>.|TRBV15|TRBJ1-5|few
CATSRDRRYSNQPQHF
TGTGCCACCAGCAGAGATCGACGGTATAGCAATCAGCCCCAGCATTTT
>.|TRBV28|TRBJ2-7|.
CASSFGQGYEQYF
TGTGCCAGCAGTTTTGGCCAGGGGTACGAGCAGTACTTC
>.|TRBV5-3|TRBJ1-5|once
CARSPERGCCQPQHF
TGTGCCAGAAGCCCTGAACGGGGGTGTTGTCAGCCCCAGCATTTT
>TRBD2|TRBV28|TRBJ2-7|.
CASSLSGRAPYEQYF
TGTGCCAGCAGTTTATCCGGGAGGGCCCCCTACGAGCAGTACTTC
>.|TRBV19|TRBJ1-1|.
CASSIPENAEAFF
TGTGCCAGTAGTATCCCCGAGAACGCTGAAGCTTTCTTT
>TRBD1|TRBV7-3|TRBJ2-2|.
CASSSTGTGELFF
TGTGCCAGCAGCTCGACAGGGACCGGGGAGCTGTTTTTT
>.|TRBV7-9|TRBJ2-3|.
CASSDTDTQYF
TGTGCCAGCAGCGACACAGATACGCAGTATTTT
>.|TRBV9|TRBJ2-2|.
CASSRQVDLNTGELFF
TGTGCCAGCAGTCGACAGGTCGACCTGAACACCGGGGAGCTGTTTTTT
>TRBD2|TRBV12-5|TRBJ2-1|.
CASGSTSGGAYNEQFF
TGTGCTAGTGGTTCAACTAGCGGGGGGGCCTACAATGAGCAGTTCTTC
>.|TRBV5-1|TRBJ2-3|.
CASSFSDPTDTQYF
TGCGCCAGCAGCTTCTCGGACCCCACAGATACGCAGTATTTT
>.|TRBV11-2|TRBJ1-5|.
CASSSDPNQPQHF
TGTGCCAGCAGCTCAGACCCAAATCAGCCCCAGCATTTT
>TRBD1|TRBV5-1|TRBJ1-2|.
CASSLAGQGAVGYTF
TGCGCCAGCAGCTTGGCGGGACAGGGGGCGGTTGGCTACACCTTC
>TRBD2|TRBV18|TRBJ2-1|.
CASSPPNSGSSYNEQFF
TGTGCCAGCTCACCACCGAATAGCGGGAGTTCTTACAATGAGCAGTTCTTC
>.|TRBV28|TRBJ2-3|once
CASSLSGGQGTDTQYF
TGTGCCAGCAGTTTATCGGGGGGACAGGGCACAGATACGCAGTATTTT
>.|TRBV18|TRBJ1-2|.
CASSLPGTVYGYTF
TGTGCCAGCTCACTACCCGGGACCGTCTATGGCTACACCTTC
>.|TRBV7-2|TRBJ1-6|.
CASRGRTYNSPLHF
TGTGCCAGCAGGGGTCGGACCTATAATTCACCCCTCCACTTT
>TRBD1|TRBV5-1|TRBJ1-1|.
CASSLRGQGWGNTEAFF
TGCGCCAGCAGCTTGAGGGGACAGGGGTGGGGGAACACTGAAGCTTTCTTT